The sequence of this T cell receptor (beta chain) was determined in a study of shared clonotypes between healthy human individuals. Regarding the study as a whole: What naive subsets generally showed was a larger estimated richness than memory subsets showed.

To note about this clone: The antigen remains undetermined.

Assay execution proceeded at the deep level. The assay was immunoSEQ multiplex PCR, and TCRdb's table has in-frame clones only and misses some. The sample lists around 2.1 million clones; just over 90% were seen once. Terminally differentiated effector memory CD45RA+ cells were excluded by CCR7 positive selection of CD45RO-negative cells. V dropped 0 bases and J dropped 9 bases, with 12 bases sitting between them. The CDR3 contains 13 residues. Germline CDR1 reads SGDLS; CDR2 reads YYNGEE. The receptor's source is a man aged 18 to 30 in good health. Some clones in this sample may be carry-over from other donors' samples. V gene TRBV9 combines with J gene TRBJ2-5; TRBD2 is a possible D gene (5 bases). Sequencing used naive CD8+ T cells from PBMCs. CDR3: CASSVGQGRAQYF. The CDR3 DNA sequence: TGTGCCAGCAGCGTAGGGCAAGGGCGGGCCCAGTACTTC. The variable domain in full, completed from reference TRBV9 and TRBJ2-5, reads DSGVTQTPKHLITATGQRVTLRCSPRSGDLSVYWYQQSLDQGLQFLIQYYNGEERAKGNILERFSAQQFPDLHSELNLSSLELGDSALYFCASSVGQGRAQYFGPGTRLLVL.